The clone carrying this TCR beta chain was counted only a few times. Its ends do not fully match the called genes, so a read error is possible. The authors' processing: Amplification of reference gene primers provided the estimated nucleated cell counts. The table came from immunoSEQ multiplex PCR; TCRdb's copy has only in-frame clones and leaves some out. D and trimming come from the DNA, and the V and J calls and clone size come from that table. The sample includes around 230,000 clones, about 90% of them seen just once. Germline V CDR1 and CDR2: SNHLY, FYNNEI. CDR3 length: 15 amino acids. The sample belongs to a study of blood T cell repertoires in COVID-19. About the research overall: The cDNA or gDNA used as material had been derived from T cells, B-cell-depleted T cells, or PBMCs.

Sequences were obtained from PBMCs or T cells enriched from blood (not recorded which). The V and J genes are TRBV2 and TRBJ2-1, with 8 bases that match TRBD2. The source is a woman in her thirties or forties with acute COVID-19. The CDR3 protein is CASREERERFNEQFF. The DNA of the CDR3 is TGTGCCAGCAGGGAAGAGCGGGAGCGGTTCAATGAGCAGTTCTTC.